This entry describes one TCR beta chain. No antigen is known for it. This record belongs to a study of T cell responses to AZD1222 COVID-19 vaccine. Study-level points and caveats: Sampling that yielded the repertoires occurred only after the peak T cell response.

Clones were sequenced by immunoSEQ multiplex PCR, and TCRdb holds only the in-frame ones, with some missing. This sample has 110,000 to 150,000 clones, with about 93% found just once. CDR3 length: 15 amino acids. The germline gives CDR1 KGHSH, CDR2 LQKENI. V lost 0 bases and J 1 base, leaving 9 bases between the germline ends. V and J are TRBV18 and TRBJ1-2; D is uncertain. The receptor's source is an adult in good health. The sample consisted of peripheral blood, taken on day 0 of AZD1222 vaccination. CDR3 in DNA: TGTGCCAGCTCACCACCCGTTGGTGATAACTATGGCTACACCTTC. Its translation is CASSPPVGDNYGYTF.